A single sample gave rise to the 9 T cell receptor beta chains below, sequenced in a study of graft-versus-host responses after intestinal transplantation. The method was immunoSEQ multiplex PCR; TCRdb's version includes in-frame clones alone and lacks a portion of them. The sample has 35,000 to 50,000 clones; over 90% are singletons. For these receptors, no antigen is known. The sample consisted of unstimulated CD8+ T cells sorted from spleen or lymph node cells, taken before transplant. These receptors were collected from a human donor who was the organ donor for an intestinal transplant.

The chain has TRBV4-3 and TRBJ2-3; 8 nucleotides agree with TRBD1. Germline CDR1 is LGHNA and CDR2 is YSLEER. J gave up 2 bases and V 4 bases, and 17 bases lay outside the gene matches. There are 19 residues in the CDR3. The CDR3 coding sequence is TGCGCCAGCAGCCCCGGGTGGGCCACAGGGGGAAGTTCCACAGATACGCAGTATTTT. This encodes CASSPGWATGGSSTDTQYF.

The gene calls are TRBV9 and TRBJ2-7; D uncertain. This CDR3 is 14 amino acids long. Trimming took 0 bases from V and 0 from J, leaving 7 bases between them. In germline, CDR1 is SGDLS, CDR2 YYNGEE. CDR3 amino acids: CASSVEIGSYEQYF. DNA for the CDR3: TGTGCCAGCAGCGTAGAAATTGGCTCCTACGAGCAGTACTTC. The entire variable domain, with the rest obtained from reference TRBV9 and TRBJ2-7, is as follows: DSGVTQTPKHLITATGQRVTLRCSPRSGDLSVYWYQQSLDQGLQFLIQYYNGEERAKGNILERFSAQQFPDLHSELNLSSLELGDSALYFCASSVEIGSYEQYFGPGTRLTVT.

This clone was seen a single time. The chain carries TRBV9 and TRBJ2-7, with D perhaps matching TRBD1 (5 bases). Trimming shortened V by 2 bases and J by 3 bases, and 12 bases separated the two germline ends. The CDR3 length is 14 residues. CDR1 is SGDLS and CDR2 is YYNGEE in the germline V gene. CDR3 nucleotide sequence: TGTGCCAGCAGCGTTGGACAAAGGGTCTACGAGCAGTACTTC. Protein sequence: CASSVGQRVYEQYF.

V is TRBV29-1 and J is TRBJ2-7; D is uncertain. V was trimmed by 4 bases and J by 0 bases, leaving 10 bases between them. Germline V gene sequence: CDR1 SQVTM, CDR2 ANQGSEA. The CDR3 is made up of 13 amino acids. This CDR3 is CSVGTGSSYEQYF. The CDR3 nucleotides read TGCAGCGTTGGGACGGGCAGCTCCTACGAGCAGTACTTC.

This sequence joins TRBV7-3 and TRBJ2-5, with D perhaps matching TRBD1 (6 bases). V shed 1 base and J shed 7 bases, with 25 bases lying between them. The CDR3 length is 18 residues. Germline assignment: CDR1 SGHTA and CDR2 FQGTGA. The CDR3 nucleotides are TGTGCCAGCAGCTTAATTGGAGTCAAACCGATCCCACAGGGGACCCAGTACTTC. This translates into CASSLIGVKPIPQGTQYF.

The V call is TRBV11-2, the J call TRBJ1-2, with no clear D. Germline assignment: CDR1 SGHAT and CDR2 FQNNGV. Trimming shortened V by 0 bases and J by 4 bases, and 9 bases separated the two germline ends. The CDR3 sequence is 14 residues long. CDR3 residues: CASSLDPRVYGYTF. The DNA of the CDR3 is TGTGCCAGCAGCTTAGATCCACGGGTCTATGGCTACACCTTC.

The genes are TRBV15 and TRBJ2-3; D ambiguous. The CDR3 spans 15 residues. Trimming left V 7 bases short and J 6 bases short, with 20 bases between. Per germline, CDR1 LNHNV and CDR2 YYDKDF (reference sequence). This CDR3 reads CATTKQLLSRDTQYF. Written as DNA, the CDR3 is TGTGCCACCACAAAGCAGCTGTTGAGTCGGGATACGCAGTATTTT.

This rearrangement joins TRBV7-9 to TRBJ1-2; D possibly corresponds to TRBD1 (6 bases). The CDR3 is made up of 13 amino acids. Per germline, CDR1 SEHNR and CDR2 FQNEAQ (reference sequence). V was clipped by 4 bases and J by 2 bases, with 8 bases between them. The chain's CDR3 is CASSYGTNYGYTF. The CDR3 nucleotides are TGTGCCAGCAGCTACGGGACAAACTATGGCTACACCTTC. Combining the CDR3 with reference TRBV7-9 and TRBJ1-2 gives the whole variable domain DTGVSQNPRHKITKRGQNVTFRCDPISEHNRLYWYRQTLGQGPEFLTYFQNEAQLEKSRLLSDRFSAERPKGSFSTLEIQRTEQGDSAMYLCASSYGTNYGYTFGSGTRLTVV.

J is TRBJ1-1 and V is TRBV6-6; tentative D call: TRBD1 (6 bases). There are 14 residues in the CDR3. V dropped 0 bases and J dropped 8 bases, with 13 bases sitting between them. Germline loops: CDR1 MNHNY, CDR2 SVGAGI (reference sequence). CDR3 residues: CASSYSQGNREAFF. The CDR3 DNA reads as TGTGCCAGCAGTTACTCACAGGGAAACAGGGAAGCTTTCTTT.